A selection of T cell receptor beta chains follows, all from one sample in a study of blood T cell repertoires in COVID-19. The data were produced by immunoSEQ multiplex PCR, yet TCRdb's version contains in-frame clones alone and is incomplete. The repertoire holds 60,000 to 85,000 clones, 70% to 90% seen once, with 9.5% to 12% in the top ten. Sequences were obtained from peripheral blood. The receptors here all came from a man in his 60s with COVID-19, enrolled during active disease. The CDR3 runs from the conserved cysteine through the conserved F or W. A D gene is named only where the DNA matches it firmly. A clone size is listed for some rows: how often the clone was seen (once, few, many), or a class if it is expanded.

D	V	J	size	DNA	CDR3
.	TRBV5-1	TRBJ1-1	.	TGCGCCAGCAGCCCCTTGACAGGTAACACTGAAGCTTTCTTT	CASSPLTGNTEAFF
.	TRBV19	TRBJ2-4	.	TGTGCCAGTAGTATGGGTTGGGGGGTGGGGTCCCTAGCCAAAAACATTCAGTACTTC	CASSMGWGVGSLAKNIQYF
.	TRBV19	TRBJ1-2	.	TGTGCCAGTAGTATAGAGGGCACTCACCTAACCTTC	CASSIEGTHLTF
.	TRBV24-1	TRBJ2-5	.	TGTGCCACCAGTAGTACAGGGGGGGAAGAGACCCAGTACTTC	CATSSTGGEETQYF
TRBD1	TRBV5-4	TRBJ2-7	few	TGTGCCAGCAGCCGGACAGGCACGAACTACGAGCAGTACTTC	CASSRTGTNYEQYF
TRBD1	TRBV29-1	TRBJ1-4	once	TGCAGCGCCTTGAATCAGGGGGGACACCCAACTAATGAAAAACTGTTTTTT	CSALNQGGHPTNEKLFF
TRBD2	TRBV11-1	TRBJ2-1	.	TGTGCCAGCAGCGAGGGACTAGCACCCTACAATGAGCAGTTCTTC	CASSEGLAPYNEQFF
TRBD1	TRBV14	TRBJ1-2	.	TGTGCCAGCAGCCTACCCGGGACAGGGGTTAGTGGCTACACCTTC	CASSLPGTGVSGYTF
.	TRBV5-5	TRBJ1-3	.	TGTGCCAGCTCTTCTTACAGGGACTCTGGAAACACCATATATTTT	CASSSYRDSGNTIYF
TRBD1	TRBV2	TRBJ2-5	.	TGTGCCAGCAGTGGTCAGGGGGAGCTTTCTGAGACCCAGTACTTC	CASSGQGELSETQYF
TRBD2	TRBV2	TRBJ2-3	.	TGTGCCAGCAGGGTAACGACTAGCGGGTCCACAGATACGCAGTATTTT	CASRVTTSGSTDTQYF
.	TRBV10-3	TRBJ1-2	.	TGTGCCATCAGTGAGTCAGTGGAGGGTGGCTACACCTTC	CAISESVEGGYTF
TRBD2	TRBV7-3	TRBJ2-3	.	TGTGCCAGCAGCTTAGCTAGCGGGGCAGATACGCAGTATTTT	CASSLASGADTQYF
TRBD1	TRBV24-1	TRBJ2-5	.	TGTGCCACCAGTGCCCTCTCAGGGTGGGGACAGCAAGAGACCCAGTACTTC	CATSALSGWGQQETQYF
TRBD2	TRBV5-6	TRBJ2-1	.	TGTGCCAGCAGCTTGGAGGCGGGAGGGTCTTTTAGTCGGATTTTCTTC	CASSLEAGGSFSRIFF
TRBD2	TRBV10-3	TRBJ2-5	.	TGTGCCATCAGAGGTAGCGGGGGGCCACGAGAGACCCAGTACTTC	CAIRGSGGPRETQYF
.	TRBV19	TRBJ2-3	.	TGTGCCAGTAGTATTCTCCTCACAGATACGCAGTATTTT	CASSILLTDTQYF
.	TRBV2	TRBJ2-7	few	TGTGCCAGCAGTGAAGCATTCCTTTACGAGCAGTACTTC	CASSEAFLYEQYF
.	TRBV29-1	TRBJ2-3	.	TGCAGCTCTCCCCCCCCGTTGGCGGGCACAGATACGCAGTATTTT	CSSPPPLAGTDTQYF
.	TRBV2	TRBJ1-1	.	TGTGCCAGCAGTCCTTATTATGAAGCTTTCTTT	CASSPYYEAFF
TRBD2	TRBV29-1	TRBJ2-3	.	TGCAGCGTTGGACTAGCCAGAGATACGCAGTATTTT	CSVGLARDTQYF
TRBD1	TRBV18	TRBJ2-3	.	TGTGCCAGCTCCCAAGGGACAGGGGCCACAGATACGCAGTATTTT	CASSQGTGATDTQYF
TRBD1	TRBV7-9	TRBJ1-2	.	TGTGCCAGCAGCCCCGGGACAGGGGGGGACTACACCTTC	CASSPGTGGDYTF
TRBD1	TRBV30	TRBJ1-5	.	TGTGCCTGGAGTGGACAGGGAATCGGCAATCAGCCCCAGCATTTT	CAWSGQGIGNQPQHF
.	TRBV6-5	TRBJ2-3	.	TGTGCCAGCAGGCAACCGAACCGGGCAGATACGCAGTATTTT	CASRQPNRADTQYF
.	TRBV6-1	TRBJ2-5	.	TGTGCCAGCAGTGAAGTGCGGGTAGAGACCCAGTACTTC	CASSEVRVETQYF
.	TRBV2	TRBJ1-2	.	TGTGCCAGCAGTGAAACCAGGAGGTATGGCTACACCTTC	CASSETRRYGYTF
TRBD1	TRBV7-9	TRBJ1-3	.	TGTGCCAGCAGAAAATACCCTCAGGGGGCTACAGGAAACACCATATATTTT	CASRKYPQGATGNTIYF
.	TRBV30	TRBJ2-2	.	TGTGCCGAGGAGAGGGGGAGAGCGAACACCGGGGAGCTGTTTTTT	CAEERGRANTGELFF
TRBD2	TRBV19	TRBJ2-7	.	TGTGCCAGTAGTTTTAGCGGGATCGGCGAGCAGTACTTC	CASSFSGIGEQYF
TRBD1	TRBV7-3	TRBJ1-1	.	TGTGCCAGCAGCTTAATGGGACAGGGGGCAAAGGCTTTCTTT	CASSLMGQGAKAFF
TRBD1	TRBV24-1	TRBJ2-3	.	TGTGCCACCAGCGGACAGGGTCCAGATACGCAGTATTTT	CATSGQGPDTQYF
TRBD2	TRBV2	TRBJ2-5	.	TGTGCCAGCAGATTAGCGGGGGGTCCACAAGAGACCCAGTACTTC	CASRLAGGPQETQYF
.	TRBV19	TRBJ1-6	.	TGTGCCAGTAGTCACACGGAGGGATCCTATAATTCACCCCTCCACTTT	CASSHTEGSYNSPLHF
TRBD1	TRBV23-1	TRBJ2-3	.	TGCGCCAGCAGTCATGCCCCGGGACAGGGGTTGAATTATACGCAGTATTTT	CASSHAPGQGLNYTQYF
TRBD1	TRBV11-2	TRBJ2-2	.	TGTGCCAGCAGCTTCTTAAGGGGGCGCAGAACCGGGGAGCTGTTTTTT	CASSFLRGRRTGELFF
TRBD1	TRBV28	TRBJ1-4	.	TGTGCCAGCAGTTTCCGGGACAGGGGGCGCGATGAAAAACTGTTTTTT	CASSFRDRGRDEKLFF
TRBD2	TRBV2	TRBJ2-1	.	TGTGCCAGCAAGGAAGGACTAGCGGGAGATGAGCAGTTCTTC	CASKEGLAGDEQFF
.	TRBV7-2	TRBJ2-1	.	TGTGCCAGCGACAGGTTCGTGATGAGTTCCTACAATGAGCAGTTCTTC	CASDRFVMSSYNEQFF
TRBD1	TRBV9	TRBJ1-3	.	TGTGCCAGCAGCCCCGGGACAGGCAGAGGGTACTCTGGAAACACCATATATTTT	CASSPGTGRGYSGNTIYF
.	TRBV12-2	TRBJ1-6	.	TGTGCAAGTCGCTCACTAAGGAGGTATTATGGTTCACCCCTCCACTTT	CASRSLRRYYGSPLHF
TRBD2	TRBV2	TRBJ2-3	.	TGTGCCAGCAGTGACTTAGCGGGAGGGGATACGCAGTATTTT	CASSDLAGGDTQYF
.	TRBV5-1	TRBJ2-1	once	TGCGCCAGCAGCTTGGGGACTCTCCCCGATGAGCAGTTCTTC	CASSLGTLPDEQFF
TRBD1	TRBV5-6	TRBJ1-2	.	TGTGCCAGCAGAGGGGACAGGTTGTATGGCTACACCTTC	CASRGDRLYGYTF
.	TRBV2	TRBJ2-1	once	TGTGCCAGCTTAGCGGTCAGCTCCTACAATGAGCAGTTCTTC	CASLAVSSYNEQFF
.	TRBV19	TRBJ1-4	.	TGTGCCAGTAGTTACAGACACCTAACTAATGAAAAACTGTTTTTT	CASSYRHLTNEKLFF
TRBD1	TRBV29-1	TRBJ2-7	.	TGCAGCGCGACGGGACAGCGGCAAGCCGAGCAGTACTTC	CSATGQRQAEQYF
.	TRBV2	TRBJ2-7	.	TGTGCCAGCAGTGAGGGGCGGGGCTCCTACGAGCAGTACTTC	CASSEGRGSYEQYF
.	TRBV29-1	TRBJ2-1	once	TGCAGCGTCCTCTGGGGGGTCCGGGGTAATGAGCAGTTCTTC	CSVLWGVRGNEQFF
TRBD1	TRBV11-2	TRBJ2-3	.	TGTGCCAGCAGCTTAGAACAGACAGGGCGAGGTTACGCAGATACGCAGTATTTT	CASSLEQTGRGYADTQYF
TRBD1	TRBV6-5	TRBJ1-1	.	TGTGCCAGCAGGGGGGGAGACAGGGGTCGGACTGAAGCTTTCTTT	CASRGGDRGRTEAFF
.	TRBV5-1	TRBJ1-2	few	TGCGCCAGCAGCTTGAGTAGGGGTGGCTACACCTTC	CASSLSRGGYTF
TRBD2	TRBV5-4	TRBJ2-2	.	TGTGCCAGCAGCTTGGTTCCTAGCGGGGGATATACCGGGGAGCTGTTTTTT	CASSLVPSGGYTGELFF
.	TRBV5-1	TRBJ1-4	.	TGCGCCAGCAGCTTGGAAGCCCTCCGGGGGGAAAAACTGTTTTTT	CASSLEALRGEKLFF
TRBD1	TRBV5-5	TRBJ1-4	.	TGTGCCAGCAGCTTGGAGGGACAGGGTAATGAAAAACTGTTTTTT	CASSLEGQGNEKLFF
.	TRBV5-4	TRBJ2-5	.	TGTGCCAGCAGCTTGCTTACGGGGTACGAGACCCAGTACTTC	CASSLLTGYETQYF
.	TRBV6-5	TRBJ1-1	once	TGTGCCAGCAGTTACCCCACCCAGGGATTGACTGAAGCTTTCTTT	CASSYPTQGLTEAFF
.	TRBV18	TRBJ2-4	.	TGTGCCAGCTCACCAACCTCGACCGGGATCGGGGACATTCAGTACTTC	CASSPTSTGIGDIQYF